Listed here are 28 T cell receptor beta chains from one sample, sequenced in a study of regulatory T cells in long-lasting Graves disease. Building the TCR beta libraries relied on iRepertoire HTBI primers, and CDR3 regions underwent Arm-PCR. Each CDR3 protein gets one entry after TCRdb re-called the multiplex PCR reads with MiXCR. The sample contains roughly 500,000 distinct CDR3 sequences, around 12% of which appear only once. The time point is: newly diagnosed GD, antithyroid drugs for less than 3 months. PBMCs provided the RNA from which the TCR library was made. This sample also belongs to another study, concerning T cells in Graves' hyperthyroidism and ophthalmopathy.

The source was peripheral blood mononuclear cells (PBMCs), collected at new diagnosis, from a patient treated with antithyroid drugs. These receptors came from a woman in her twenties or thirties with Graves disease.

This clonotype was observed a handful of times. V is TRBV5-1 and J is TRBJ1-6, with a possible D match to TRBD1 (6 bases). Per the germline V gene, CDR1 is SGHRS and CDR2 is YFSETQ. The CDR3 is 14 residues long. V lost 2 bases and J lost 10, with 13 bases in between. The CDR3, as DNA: TGCGCCAGCAGCTTAACAGGGTTACGATCACCCCTCCACTTT. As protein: CASSLTGLRSPLHF. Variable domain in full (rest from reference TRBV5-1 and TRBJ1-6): KAGVTQTPRYLIKTRGQQVTLSCSPISGHRSVSWYQQTPGQGLQFLFEYFSETQRNKGNFPGRFSGRQFSNSRSEMNVSTLELGDSALYLCASSLTGLRSPLHFGNGTRLTVT.

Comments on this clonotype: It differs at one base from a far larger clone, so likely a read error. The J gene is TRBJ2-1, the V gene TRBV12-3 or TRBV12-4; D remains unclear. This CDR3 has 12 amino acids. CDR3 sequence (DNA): TGTGCCAGCAGCTTAGATGGTCAGACCCAGTTCTTC. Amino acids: CASSLDGQTQFF.

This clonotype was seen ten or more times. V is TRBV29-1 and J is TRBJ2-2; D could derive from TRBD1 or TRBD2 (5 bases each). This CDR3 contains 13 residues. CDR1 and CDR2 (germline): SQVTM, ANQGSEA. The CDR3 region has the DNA TGCAGTGCAGCTGGGGCGGGCGCCGGGGAGCTGTTTTTT. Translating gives CSAAGAGAGELFF.

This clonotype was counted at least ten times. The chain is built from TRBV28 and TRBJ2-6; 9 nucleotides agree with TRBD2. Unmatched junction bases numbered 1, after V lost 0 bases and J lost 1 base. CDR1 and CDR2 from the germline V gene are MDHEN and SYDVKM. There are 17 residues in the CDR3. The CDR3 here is CASSLWRGGSGANVLTF. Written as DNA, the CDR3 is TGTGCCAGCAGTTTATGGCGGGGGGGATCTGGGGCCAACGTCCTGACTTTC.

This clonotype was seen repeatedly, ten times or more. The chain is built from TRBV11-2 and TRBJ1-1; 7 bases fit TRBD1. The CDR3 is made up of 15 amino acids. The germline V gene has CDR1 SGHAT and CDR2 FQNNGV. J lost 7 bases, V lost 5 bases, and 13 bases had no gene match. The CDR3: CASSPRGYRGDEAFF. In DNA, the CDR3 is TGTGCCAGCAGCCCAAGAGGGTACAGGGGAGATGAAGCTTTCTTT.

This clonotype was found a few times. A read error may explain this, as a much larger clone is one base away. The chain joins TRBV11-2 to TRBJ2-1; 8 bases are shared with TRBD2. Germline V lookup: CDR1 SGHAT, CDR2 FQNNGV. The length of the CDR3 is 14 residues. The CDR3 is CASSRPGLGDERFF. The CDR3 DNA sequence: TGTGCCAGCAGCCGACCGGGACTAGGTGATGAGCGGTTCTTC.

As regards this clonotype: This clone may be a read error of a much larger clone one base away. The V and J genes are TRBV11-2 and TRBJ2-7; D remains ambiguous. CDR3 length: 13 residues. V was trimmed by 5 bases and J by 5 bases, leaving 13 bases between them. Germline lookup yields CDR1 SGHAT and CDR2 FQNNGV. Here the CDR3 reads CASSARPLHEQYF. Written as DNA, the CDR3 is TGTGCCAGCAGCGCGCGACCTCTTCACGAGCAGTACTTC.

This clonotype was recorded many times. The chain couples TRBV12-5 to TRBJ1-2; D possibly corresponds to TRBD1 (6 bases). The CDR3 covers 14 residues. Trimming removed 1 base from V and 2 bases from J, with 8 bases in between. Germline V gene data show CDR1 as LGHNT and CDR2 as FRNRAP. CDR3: CASGLAQGNYGYTF. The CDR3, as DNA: TGTGCTAGTGGTTTGGCCCAGGGGAACTATGGCTACACCTTC.

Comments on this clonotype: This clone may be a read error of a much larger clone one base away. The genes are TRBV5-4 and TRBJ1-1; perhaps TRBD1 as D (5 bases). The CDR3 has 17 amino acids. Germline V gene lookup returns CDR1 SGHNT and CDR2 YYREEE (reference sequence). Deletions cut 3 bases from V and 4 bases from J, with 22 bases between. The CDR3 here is CASSSTRGVVGRTEAFF. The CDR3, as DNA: TGTGCCAGCAGCTCCACGCGGGGGGTGGTGGGGCGCACTGAAGCTTTCTTT.

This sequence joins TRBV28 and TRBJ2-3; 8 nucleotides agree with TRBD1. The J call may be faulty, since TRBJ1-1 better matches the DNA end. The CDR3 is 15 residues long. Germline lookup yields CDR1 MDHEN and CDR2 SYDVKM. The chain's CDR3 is CASSAHSRQGAGAFF. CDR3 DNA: TGTGCCAGCAGTGCGCACTCACGGCAGGGGGCAGGAGCTTTCTTT.

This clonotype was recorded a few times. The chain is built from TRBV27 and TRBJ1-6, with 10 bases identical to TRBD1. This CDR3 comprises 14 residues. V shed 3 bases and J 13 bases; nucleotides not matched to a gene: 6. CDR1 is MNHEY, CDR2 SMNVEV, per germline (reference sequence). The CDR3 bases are TGTGCCAGCAGTTTCGACAGGGGGCTAGGCCCCCTCCACTTT. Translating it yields CASSFDRGLGPLHF.

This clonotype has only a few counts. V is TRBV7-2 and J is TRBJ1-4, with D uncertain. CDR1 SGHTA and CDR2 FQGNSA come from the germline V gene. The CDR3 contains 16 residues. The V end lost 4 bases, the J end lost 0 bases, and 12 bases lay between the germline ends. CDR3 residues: CASSSRALTTNEKLFF. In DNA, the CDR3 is TGTGCCAGCAGCTCTAGAGCGTTGACAACTAATGAAAAACTGTTTTTT. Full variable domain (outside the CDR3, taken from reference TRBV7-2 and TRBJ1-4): GAGVSQSPSNKVTEKGKDVELRCDPISGHTALYWYRQSLGQGLEFLIYFQGNSAPDKSGLPSDRFSAERTGGSVSTLTIQRTQQEDSAVYLCASSSRALTTNEKLFFGSGTQLSVL.

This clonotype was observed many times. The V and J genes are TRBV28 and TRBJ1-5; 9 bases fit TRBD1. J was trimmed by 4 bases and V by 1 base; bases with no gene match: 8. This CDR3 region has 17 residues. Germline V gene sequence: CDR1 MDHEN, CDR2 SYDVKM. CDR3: CASSLLVGTGRNQPQHF. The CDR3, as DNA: TGTGCCAGCAGTTTATTGGTGGGGACAGGGAGGAATCAGCCCCAGCATTTT.

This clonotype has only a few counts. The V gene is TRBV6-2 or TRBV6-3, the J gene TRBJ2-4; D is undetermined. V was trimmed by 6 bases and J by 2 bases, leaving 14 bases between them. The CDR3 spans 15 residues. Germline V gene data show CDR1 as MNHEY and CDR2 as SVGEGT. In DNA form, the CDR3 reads TGTGCCAGCAGCCCCTACTATTCGTCCAAAAACATTCAGTACTTC. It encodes CASSPYYSSKNIQYF.

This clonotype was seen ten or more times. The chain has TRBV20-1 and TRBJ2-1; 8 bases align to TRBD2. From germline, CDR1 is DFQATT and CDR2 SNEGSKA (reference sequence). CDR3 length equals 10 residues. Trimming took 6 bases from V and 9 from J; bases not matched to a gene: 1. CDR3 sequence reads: CSASGGEQFF. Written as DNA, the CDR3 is TGCAGTGCCAGCGGGGGTGAGCAGTTCTTC.

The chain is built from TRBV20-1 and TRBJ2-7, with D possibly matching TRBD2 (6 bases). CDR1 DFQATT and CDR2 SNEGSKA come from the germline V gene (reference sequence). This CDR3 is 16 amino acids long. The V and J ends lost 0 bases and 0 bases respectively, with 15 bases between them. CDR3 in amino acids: CSARDPLAAFSYEQYF. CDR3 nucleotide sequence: TGCAGTGCTAGAGACCCGTTAGCGGCCTTCTCCTACGAGCAGTACTTC.

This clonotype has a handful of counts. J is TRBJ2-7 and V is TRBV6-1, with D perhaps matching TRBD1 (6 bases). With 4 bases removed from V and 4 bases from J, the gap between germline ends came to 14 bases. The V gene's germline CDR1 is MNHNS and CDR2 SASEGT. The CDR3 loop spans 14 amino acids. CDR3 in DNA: TGTGCCAGCAGTGTACAGGGCGTCCTTTACGAGCAGTACTTC. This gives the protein CASSVQGVLYEQYF.

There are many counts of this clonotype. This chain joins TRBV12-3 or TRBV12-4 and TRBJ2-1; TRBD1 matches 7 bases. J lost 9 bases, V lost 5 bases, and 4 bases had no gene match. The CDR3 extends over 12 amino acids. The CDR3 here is CASSLRQGEQFF. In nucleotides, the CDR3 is TGTGCCAGCAGTCTACGACAGGGTGAGCAGTTCTTC.

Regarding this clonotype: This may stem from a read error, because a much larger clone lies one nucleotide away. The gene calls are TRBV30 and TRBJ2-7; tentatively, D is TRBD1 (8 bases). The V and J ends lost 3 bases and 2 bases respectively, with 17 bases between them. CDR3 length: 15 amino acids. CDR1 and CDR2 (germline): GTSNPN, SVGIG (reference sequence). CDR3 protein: CAWRRGQGLTYEQYF. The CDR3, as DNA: TGTGCCTGGAGACGAGGACAGGGACTAACCTACGAGCAGTACTTC. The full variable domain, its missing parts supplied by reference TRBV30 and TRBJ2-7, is SQTIHQWPATLVQPVGSPLSLECTVEGTSNPNLYWYRQAAGRGLQLLFYSVGIGQISSEVPQNLSASRPQDRQFILSSKKLLLSDSGFYLCAWRRGQGLTYEQYFGPGTRLTVT.

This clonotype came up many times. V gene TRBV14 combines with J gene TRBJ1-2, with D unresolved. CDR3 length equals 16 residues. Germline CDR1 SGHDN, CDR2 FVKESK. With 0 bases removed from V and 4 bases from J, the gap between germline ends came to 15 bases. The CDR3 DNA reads TGTGCCAGCAGCCAAGATGGGCGGGCACCGCGCTATGGCTACACCTTC. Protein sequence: CASSQDGRAPRYGYTF.

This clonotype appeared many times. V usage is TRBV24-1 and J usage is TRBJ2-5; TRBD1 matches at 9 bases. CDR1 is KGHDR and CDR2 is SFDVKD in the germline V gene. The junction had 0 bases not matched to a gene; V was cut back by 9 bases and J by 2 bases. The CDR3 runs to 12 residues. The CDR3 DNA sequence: TGTGCCACCGGGACAGGGCAAGAGACCCAGTACTTC. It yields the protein CATGTGQETQYF.

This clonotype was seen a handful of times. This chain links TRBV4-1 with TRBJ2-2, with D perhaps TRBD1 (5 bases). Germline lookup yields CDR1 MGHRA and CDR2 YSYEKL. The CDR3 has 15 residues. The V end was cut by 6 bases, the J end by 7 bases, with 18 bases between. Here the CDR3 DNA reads TGCGCCAGCAGAGACAGTCCCTGGGGCGGCGGGGAGCTGTTTTTT. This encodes CASRDSPWGGGELFF.

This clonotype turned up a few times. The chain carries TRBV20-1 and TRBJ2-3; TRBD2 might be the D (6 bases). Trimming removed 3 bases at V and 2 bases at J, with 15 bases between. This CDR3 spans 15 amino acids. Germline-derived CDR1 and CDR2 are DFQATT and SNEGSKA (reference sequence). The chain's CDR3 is CSASPSRETTDTQYF. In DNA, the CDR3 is TGCAGTGCTAGTCCCTCACGGGAGACCACAGATACGCAGTATTTT.

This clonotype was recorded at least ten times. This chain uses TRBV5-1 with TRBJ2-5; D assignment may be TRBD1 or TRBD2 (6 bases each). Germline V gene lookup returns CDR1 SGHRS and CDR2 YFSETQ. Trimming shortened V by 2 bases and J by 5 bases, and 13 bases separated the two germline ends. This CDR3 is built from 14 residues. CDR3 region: CASSFGGPGETQYF. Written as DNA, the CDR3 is TGCGCCAGCAGCTTCGGGGGCCCGGGGGAGACCCAGTACTTC.

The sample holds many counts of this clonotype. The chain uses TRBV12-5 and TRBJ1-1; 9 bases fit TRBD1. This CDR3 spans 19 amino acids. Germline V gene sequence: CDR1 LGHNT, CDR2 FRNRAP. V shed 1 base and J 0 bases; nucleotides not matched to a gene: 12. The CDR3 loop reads CASGLGGTGKYEMNTEAFF. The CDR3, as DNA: TGTGCTAGTGGTTTGGGAGGGACAGGGAAATATGAGATGAACACTGAAGCTTTCTTT. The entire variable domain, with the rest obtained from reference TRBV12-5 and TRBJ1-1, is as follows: DARVTQTPRHKVTEMGQEVTMRCQPILGHNTVFWYRQTMMQGLELLAYFRNRAPLDDSGMPKDRFSAEMPDATLATLKIQPSEPRDSAVYFCASGLGGTGKYEMNTEAFFGQGTRLTVV.

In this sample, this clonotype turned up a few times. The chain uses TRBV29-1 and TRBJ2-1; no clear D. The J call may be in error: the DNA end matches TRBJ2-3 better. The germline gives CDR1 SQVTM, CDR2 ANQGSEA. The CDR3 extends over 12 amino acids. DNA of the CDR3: TGCAGCCTCCGGAAGGGCGAAAATACGCAGTATTTT. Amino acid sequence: CSLRKGENTQYF.

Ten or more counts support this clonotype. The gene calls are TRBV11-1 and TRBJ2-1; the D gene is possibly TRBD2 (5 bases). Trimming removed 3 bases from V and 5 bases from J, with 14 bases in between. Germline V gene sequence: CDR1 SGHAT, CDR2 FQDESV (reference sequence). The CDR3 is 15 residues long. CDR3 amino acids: CASSFLPGYNNEQFF. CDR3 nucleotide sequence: TGTGCCAGCAGCTTTTTGCCGGGGTATAACAATGAGCAGTTCTTC.

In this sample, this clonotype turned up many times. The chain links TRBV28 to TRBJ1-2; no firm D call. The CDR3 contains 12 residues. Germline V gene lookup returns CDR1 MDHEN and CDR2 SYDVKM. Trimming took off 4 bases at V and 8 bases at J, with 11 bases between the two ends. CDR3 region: CASSSGVEGYTF. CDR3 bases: TGTGCCAGCAGTTCCGGCGTAGAAGGCTACACCTTC.